This TCR beta chain was sequenced in a study of patients and donors after allogeneic stem cell transplantation. From the RT-PCR reads, TCRdb called clonotypes with MiXCR, one entry per CDR3 protein. The sample shows about 200,000 distinct CDR3 sequences, 38% of them seen only once. The CDR3 spans 14 residues. V lost 6 bases to trimming and J lost 4 bases, with 12 bases between them. V gene TRBV12-3 or TRBV12-4 combines with J gene TRBJ1-4; perhaps TRBD1 as D (5 bases). The clonotype comes from a human donor who was either an allogeneic HSCT recipient or a stem cell or donor lymphocyte infusion donor (not recorded which). It is not recorded whose cells these are; they may come from a transplant donor. The sample comprised blood, either unsorted or a sorted T cell fraction (not recorded which). The CDR3 here is CASRWGQFNEKLFF. CDR3 DNA sequence: TGTGCCAGCAGGTGGGGCCAGTTTAATGAAAAACTGTTTTTT.